Listed here are 14 T cell receptor beta chains from one sample, sequenced in a study of blood T cell repertoires in COVID-19 (dated by TCRdb to the early 2020s). The library was built by means of the immunoSEQ multiplex PCR assay. TCRdb took over this immuneACCESS table, retaining in-frame rearrangements with V and J assigned. Such tables are incomplete; in checked studies, under half of the missing clones stem from an unresolved V gene, and the remainder is unexplained. This sample gives about 58,000 clones in total; about 79% of them show up just once. Clones ranked in the top ten supply under 5% of the sample. Sample: peripheral blood. Receptor source: a human donor in a cohort sampled during active COVID-19.

The rearrangement joins TRBV18 to TRBJ2-7, with 11 bases lining up with TRBD1. Trimming cost V 6 bases and J 5 bases; bases outside gene matches: 6. CDR3 size: 14 residues. Germline V CDR1 and CDR2: KGHSH, LQKENI. The CDR3 nucleotides read TGTGCCAGCTCCGGGACAGGGGGTAACAACGAGCAGTACTTC. This codes for CASSGTGGNNEQYF.

The rearrangement joins TRBV7-9 to TRBJ1-4, with 10 bases lining up with TRBD1. V dropped 5 bases and J dropped 3; count of bases not matched to a gene: 3. This CDR3 comprises 15 residues. Germline CDR1 is SEHNR and CDR2 is FQNEAQ (reference sequence). CDR3 residues: CASSPDRGANEKLFF. The CDR3 DNA sequence: TGTGCCAGCAGCCCGGACAGGGGGGCTAATGAAAAACTGTTTTTT. The whole variable domain, filled in from reference TRBV7-9 and TRBJ1-4, reads DTGVSQNPRHKITKRGQNVTFRCDPISEHNRLYWYRQTLGQGPEFLTYFQNEAQLEKSRLLSDRFSAERPKGSFSTLEIQRTEQGDSAMYLCASSPDRGANEKLFFGSGTQLSVL.

The chain recombines TRBV27 with TRBJ2-6; D unclear. Trimming removed 7 bases from V and 0 bases from J, with 25 bases in between. CDR1 and CDR2 (germline): MNHEY, SMNVEV (reference sequence). The CDR3 length is 20 residues. The CDR3 DNA is TGTGCCAGCACCCCGCCAGTTCGAGGCGTAGGCATCTCTGGGGCCAACGTCCTGACTTTC. It specifies CASTPPVRGVGISGANVLTF.

This chain uses TRBV25-1 with TRBJ1-4; tentative D call: TRBD1 (6 bases). Trimming left V 6 bases short and J 6 bases short, with 17 bases between. The germline V gene encodes CDR1 MGHDK and CDR2 SYGVNS. The CDR3 totals 15 residues. This CDR3 is CASRPPGQGHEKLFF. In DNA form, the CDR3 reads TGTGCCAGCAGACCCCCCGGGCAGGGGCATGAAAAACTGTTTTTT.

The chain joins TRBV4-2 to TRBJ1-3; maybe TRBD1 (6 bases). Trimming took 1 base from V and 8 from J, leaving 12 bases between them. The CDR3 is 14 residues long. CDR1 LGHNA and CDR2 YNFKEQ come from the germline V gene. CDR3 in DNA: TGTGCCAGCAGCCAAGGACAGGTGGGGTACACCATATATTTT. Its protein is CASSQGQVGYTIYF.

The chain has TRBV19 and TRBJ2-7; 8 bases line up with TRBD2. Unmatched junction bases numbered 6, after V lost 4 bases and J lost 1 base. The germline gives CDR1 LNHDA, CDR2 SQIVND (reference sequence). The CDR3 extends over 15 amino acids. The CDR3 protein is CASSTREGHSYEQYF. The CDR3 nucleotides are TGTGCCAGTAGTACCCGGGAGGGACATTCCTACGAGCAGTACTTC.

The chain recombines TRBV5-4 with TRBJ1-1; D is possibly TRBD1 (6 bases). Germline-derived CDR1 and CDR2 are SGHNT and YYREEE (reference sequence). The V end lost 3 bases, the J end lost 5 bases, and 11 bases lay between the germline ends. There are 13 residues in the CDR3. The CDR3 spells CASSYRVRTEAFF. The CDR3 bases are TGTGCCAGCAGCTACAGGGTAAGGACTGAAGCTTTCTTT. The complete variable domain, with remaining parts taken from reference TRBV5-4 and TRBJ1-1, reads ETGVTQSPTHLIKTRGQQVTLRCSSQSGHNTVSWYQQALGQGPQFIFQYYREEENGRGNFPPRFSGLQFPNYSSELNVNALELDDSALYLCASSYRVRTEAFFGQGTRLTVV.

The rearrangement joins TRBV28 to TRBJ2-7; a possible D gene is TRBD1 (6 bases). V lost 7 bases and J lost 4, with 17 bases in between. The CDR3 is made up of 14 amino acids. The germline V gene encodes CDR1 MDHEN and CDR2 SYDVKM. The CDR3 is CASTTRTVRYEQYF. In DNA form, the CDR3 reads TGTGCCAGCACGACGCGGACAGTCAGGTACGAGCAGTACTTC.

The chain links TRBV5-6 to TRBJ1-2; 11 nucleotides line up with TRBD1. V trimming: 1 base; J trimming: 3 bases; junction bases outside the gene matches: 5. CDR3 length equals 16 residues. From germline, CDR1 is SGHDT and CDR2 YYEEEE. The CDR3 loop reads CASSLLGTGGDYGYTF. The CDR3 coding sequence is TGTGCCAGCAGCTTGCTAGGGACAGGGGGTGACTATGGCTACACCTTC. The complete variable domain, with remaining parts taken from reference TRBV5-6 and TRBJ1-2, reads DAGVTQSPTHLIKTRGQQVTLRCSPKSGHDTVSWYQQALGQGPQFIFQYYEEEERQRGNFPDRFSGHQFPNYSSELNVNALLLGDSALYLCASSLLGTGGDYGYTFGSGTRLTVV.

The chain combines TRBV7-8 with TRBJ2-5; 9 nucleotides align to TRBD2. The CDR3 has 17 residues. Germline trimming cut 5 bases from V and 5 bases from J; bases unmatched to any gene: 15. Germline lookup yields CDR1 SGHVS and CDR2 FQNEAQ. CDR3 protein: CASSPFDLAGWQETQYF. The CDR3 DNA follows: TGTGCCAGCAGCCCTTTTGACCTAGCGGGGTGGCAGGAGACCCAGTACTTC.

This clone was picked up a small number of times. The chain couples TRBV7-8 to TRBJ1-2, with 9 bases that match TRBD1. The germline CDR1 and CDR2 sequences are SGHVS and FQNEAQ. The CDR3 runs to 12 residues. Unmatched junction bases numbered 5, after V lost 5 bases and J lost 10 bases. CDR3 nucleotides: TGTGCCAGCAGCCCACGGACAGGGGTCTACACCTTC. Encoded protein: CASSPRTGVYTF.

This CDR3 is CASSLLAGQGPPEAFF. CDR3 bases: TGTGCCAGCAGTTTATTGGCGGGACAGGGGCCCCCTGAAGCTTTCTTT. This rearrangement joins TRBV27 to TRBJ1-1; TRBD1 agrees at 10 bases. The germline V gene has CDR1 MNHEY and CDR2 SMNVEV (reference sequence). V lost 1 base to trimming and J lost 6 bases; unmatched junction nucleotides: 8. CDR3 length: 16 residues.

V usage is TRBV6-2 or TRBV6-3 and J usage is TRBJ1-5; D may be TRBD1 (5 bases). Trimming removed 3 bases at V and 6 bases at J, with 15 bases between. From germline, CDR1 is MNHEY and CDR2 SVGEGT. The CDR3 covers 15 residues. The CDR3 coding sequence is TGTGCCAGCAGTTATTTGGGCAGGGAAAGTCAGCCCCAGCATTTT. Residues: CASSYLGRESQPQHF.

This chain uses TRBV7-9 with TRBJ2-5; 12 nucleotides agree with TRBD1. Germline-derived CDR1 and CDR2 are SEHNR and FQNEAQ (reference sequence). V gave up 1 base and J gave up 5 bases; unmatched junction bases: 5. The CDR3 extends over 16 amino acids. CDR3 residues: CASSLGDRGHVETQYF. DNA of the CDR3: TGTGCCAGCAGCTTAGGGGACAGGGGGCACGTGGAGACCCAGTACTTC.